Listed here are 8 T cell receptor beta chains from one sample, sequenced in a study of CD8 T cells in ankylosing spondylitis. The study's findings and limits: A motif of roughly eight highly homologous TCR beta variants was seen as apparently characteristic of ankylosing spondylitis blood.

TCRdb called the 5' RACE reads again in MiXCR, with one record for every CDR3 protein. The sample has some 140,000 distinct CDR3 sequences; approximately 17% are singletons. Antigens of these TCRs are unknown. The sequenced material came from blood, either unsorted or a sorted T cell fraction (not recorded which). These receptors were taken from a male donor with ankylosing spondylitis.

The gene calls are TRBV20-1 and TRBJ2-1; 12 bases fit TRBD2. CDR3 length: 16 residues. Germline loops: CDR1 DFQATT, CDR2 SNEGSKA (reference sequence). V gave up 1 base and J gave up 6 bases; unmatched junction bases: 7. CDR3 in amino acids: CSARVGLAGGPNEQFF. The CDR3, as DNA: TGCAGTGCTAGAGTAGGGCTAGCGGGAGGGCCCAATGAGCAGTTCTTC.

There are many counts of this clonotype. The V gene is TRBV6-1, the J gene TRBJ2-2; D not resolved. The V gene's germline CDR1 is MNHNS and CDR2 SASEGT. There are 15 residues in the CDR3. The V end was cut by 7 bases, the J end by 6 bases, with 18 bases between. The DNA for the CDR3 is TGTGCCAGCAAATATGAACCTGCTGGGGCCGGGGAGCTGTTTTTT. Its protein product is CASKYEPAGAGELFF.

The chain links TRBV19 to TRBJ1-5; D is perhaps TRBD1 (5 bases). CDR3 length: 13 residues. Deletions cut 7 bases from V and 9 bases from J, with 16 bases between. Germline CDR1 LNHDA, CDR2 SQIVND (reference sequence). CDR3 in DNA: TGTGCCAGTACATTCCGCGGACAAGGGCCCCAGCATTTT. Translation: CASTFRGQGPQHF.

This clonotype was picked up a small number of times. V is TRBV7-9 and J is TRBJ2-2, with D tentatively TRBD1 (6 bases). The germline gives CDR1 SEHNR, CDR2 FQNEAQ (reference sequence). The germline V and J ends were trimmed by 4 bases and 4 bases, with 13 bases remaining between them. There are 15 residues in the CDR3. The CDR3 is CASSSPDRATGELFF. The CDR3 coding sequence is TGTGCCAGCAGCTCACCGGACAGAGCCACCGGGGAGCTGTTTTTT.

The gene calls are TRBV27 and TRBJ2-1, with 9 bases that match TRBD1. Trimming at V came to 5 bases and at J to 4 bases, leaving 6 bases not matched to a gene. The CDR3 loop spans 15 amino acids. Germline V lookup: CDR1 MNHEY, CDR2 SMNVEV (reference sequence). DNA of the CDR3: TGTGCCAGCAGTGTGGGGACAGGGCAATACAATGAGCAGTTCTTC. Translating gives CASSVGTGQYNEQFF.

This clonotype was recorded a few times. The chain links TRBV2 to TRBJ2-5; the match to TRBD2 covers 11 bases. With 4 bases clipped from V and 7 bases from J, the junction kept 11 bases outside the gene matches. Germline assignment: CDR1 SNHLY and CDR2 FYNNEI. The CDR3 sequence is 16 residues long. This chain's CDR3 is CASSGGLAGARGTQYF. The CDR3 region has the DNA TGTGCCAGCAGTGGAGGACTAGCGGGCGCAAGGGGGACCCAGTACTTC.

This clonotype was counted between two and nine times. V and J are TRBV28 and TRBJ2-7; D gene uncertain. Germline V lookup: CDR1 MDHEN, CDR2 SYDVKM. Trimming cost V 3 bases and J 5 bases, with 11 bases left between them. The CDR3 extends over 13 amino acids. The CDR3 region is CASSFRRTNEQYF. The CDR3 DNA is TGTGCCAGCAGTTTTCGCAGGACGAACGAGCAGTACTTC. Full variable domain (missing parts from reference TRBV28 and TRBJ2-7): DVKVTQSSRYLVKRTGEKVFLECVQDMDHENMFWYRQDPGLGLRLIYFSYDVKMKEKGDIPEGYSVSREKKERFSLILESASTNQTSMYLCASSFRRTNEQYFGPGTRLTVT.

This clonotype showed up just a few times. The J gene is TRBJ2-7, the V gene TRBV12-5; possibly TRBD1 or TRBD2 for D (7 bases each). The CDR3 totals 14 residues. CDR1 and CDR2 (germline): LGHNT, FRNRAP. Trimming shortened V by 2 bases and J by 4 bases, and 12 bases separated the two germline ends. The CDR3 here is CASGLQGGTYEQYF. In DNA form, the CDR3 reads TGTGCTAGTGGTTTGCAGGGGGGGACGTACGAGCAGTACTTC.